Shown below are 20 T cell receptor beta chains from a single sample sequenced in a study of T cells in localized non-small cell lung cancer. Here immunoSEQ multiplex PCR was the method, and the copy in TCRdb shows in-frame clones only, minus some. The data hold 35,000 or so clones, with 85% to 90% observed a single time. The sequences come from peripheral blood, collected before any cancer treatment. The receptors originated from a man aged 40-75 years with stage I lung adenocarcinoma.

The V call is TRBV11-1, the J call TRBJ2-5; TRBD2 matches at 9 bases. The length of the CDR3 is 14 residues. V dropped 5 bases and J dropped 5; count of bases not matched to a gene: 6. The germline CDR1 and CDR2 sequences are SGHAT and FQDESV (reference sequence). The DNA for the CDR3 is TGTGCCAGCAGCCAGGGACTAGCCGGGGAGACCCAGTACTTC. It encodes CASSQGLAGETQYF.

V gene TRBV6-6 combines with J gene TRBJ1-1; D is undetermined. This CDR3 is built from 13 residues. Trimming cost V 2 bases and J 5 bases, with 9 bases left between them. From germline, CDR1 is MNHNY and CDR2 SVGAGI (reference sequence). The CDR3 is CASSYVIGTEAFF. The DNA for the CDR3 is TGTGCCAGCAGTTACGTCATTGGTACTGAAGCTTTCTTT.

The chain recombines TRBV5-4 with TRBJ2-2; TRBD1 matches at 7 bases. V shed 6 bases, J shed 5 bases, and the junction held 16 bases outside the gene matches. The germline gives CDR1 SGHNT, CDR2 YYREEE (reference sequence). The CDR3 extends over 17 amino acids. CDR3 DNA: TGTGCCAGCACACGACAGACCGACAGGGCTCCTACCGGGGAGCTGTTTTTT. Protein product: CASTRQTDRAPTGELFF.

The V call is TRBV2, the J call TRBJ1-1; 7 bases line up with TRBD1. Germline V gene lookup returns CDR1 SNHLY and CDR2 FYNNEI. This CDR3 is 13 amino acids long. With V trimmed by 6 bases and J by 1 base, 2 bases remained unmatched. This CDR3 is CASSRTGNTEAFF. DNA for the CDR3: TGTGCCAGCAGCCGGACAGGGAACACTGAAGCTTTCTTT.

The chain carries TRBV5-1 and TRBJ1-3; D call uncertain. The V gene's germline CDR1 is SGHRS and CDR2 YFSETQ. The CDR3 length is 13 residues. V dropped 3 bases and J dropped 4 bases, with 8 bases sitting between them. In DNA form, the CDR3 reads TGCGCCAGCAGCTCGGACGTAGGAAACACCATATATTTT. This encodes CASSSDVGNTIYF.

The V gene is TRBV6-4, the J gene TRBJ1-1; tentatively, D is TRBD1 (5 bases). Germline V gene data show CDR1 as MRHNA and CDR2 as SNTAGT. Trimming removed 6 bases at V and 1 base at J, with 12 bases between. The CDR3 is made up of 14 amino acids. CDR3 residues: CASSKQAGNTEAFF. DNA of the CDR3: TGTGCCAGCAGCAAACAGGCGGGGAACACTGAAGCTTTCTTT.

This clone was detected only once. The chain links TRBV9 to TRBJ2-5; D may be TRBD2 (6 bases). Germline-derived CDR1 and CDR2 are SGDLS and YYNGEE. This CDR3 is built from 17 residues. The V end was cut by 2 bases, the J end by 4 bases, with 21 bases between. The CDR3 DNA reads TGTGCCAGCAGCGTCACGGTTGGAGGGCGCAGTGGAGAGACCCAGTACTTC. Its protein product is CASSVTVGGRSGETQYF.

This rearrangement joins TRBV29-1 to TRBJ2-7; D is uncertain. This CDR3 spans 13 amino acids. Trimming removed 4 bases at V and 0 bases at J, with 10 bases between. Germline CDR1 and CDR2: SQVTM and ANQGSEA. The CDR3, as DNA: TGCAGCGTTGTTACTCCTCTCTCCTACGAGCAGTACTTC. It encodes CSVVTPLSYEQYF.

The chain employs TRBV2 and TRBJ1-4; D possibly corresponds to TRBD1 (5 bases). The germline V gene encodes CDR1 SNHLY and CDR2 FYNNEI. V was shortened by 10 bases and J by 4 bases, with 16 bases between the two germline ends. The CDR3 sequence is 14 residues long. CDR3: CATKVGHGNEKLFF. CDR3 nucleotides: TGTGCCACTAAAGTGGGGCACGGTAATGAAAAACTGTTTTTT.

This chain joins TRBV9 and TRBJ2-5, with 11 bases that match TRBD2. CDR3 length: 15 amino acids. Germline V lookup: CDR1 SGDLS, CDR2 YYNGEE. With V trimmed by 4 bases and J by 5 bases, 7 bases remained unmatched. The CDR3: CASSPGTSGGETQYF. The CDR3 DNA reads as TGTGCCAGCAGCCCAGGGACTAGCGGAGGGGAGACCCAGTACTTC. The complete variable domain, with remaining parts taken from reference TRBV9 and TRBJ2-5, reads DSGVTQTPKHLITATGQRVTLRCSPRSGDLSVYWYQQSLDQGLQFLIQYYNGEERAKGNILERFSAQQFPDLHSELNLSSLELGDSALYFCASSPGTSGGETQYFGPGTRLLVL.

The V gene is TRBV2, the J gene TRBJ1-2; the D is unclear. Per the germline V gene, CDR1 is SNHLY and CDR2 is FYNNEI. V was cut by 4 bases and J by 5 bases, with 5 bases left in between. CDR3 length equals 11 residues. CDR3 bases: TGTGCCAGCAGTGTTCTATATGGCTACACCTTC. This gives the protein CASSVLYGYTF.

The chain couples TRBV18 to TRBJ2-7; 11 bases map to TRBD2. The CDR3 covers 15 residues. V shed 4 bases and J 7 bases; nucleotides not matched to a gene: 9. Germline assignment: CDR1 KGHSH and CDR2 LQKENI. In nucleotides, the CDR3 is TGTGCCAGCTCACTCACCGGGACTAGCGGAGGGGAGCAGTACTTC. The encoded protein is CASSLTGTSGGEQYF.

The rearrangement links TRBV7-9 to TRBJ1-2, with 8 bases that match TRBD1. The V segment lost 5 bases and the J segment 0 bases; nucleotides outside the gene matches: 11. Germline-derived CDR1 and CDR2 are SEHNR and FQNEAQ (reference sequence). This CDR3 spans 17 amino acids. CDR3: CASSPNRDRGSNYGYTF. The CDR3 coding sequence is TGTGCCAGCAGCCCTAATCGAGACAGGGGATCTAACTATGGCTACACCTTC.

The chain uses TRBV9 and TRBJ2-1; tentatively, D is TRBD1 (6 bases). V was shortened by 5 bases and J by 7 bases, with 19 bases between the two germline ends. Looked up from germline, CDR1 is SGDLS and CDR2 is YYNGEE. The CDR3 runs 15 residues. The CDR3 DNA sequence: TGTGCCAGCAGTCAGGGGTGGCGGACGGGGAATGAGCAGTTCTTC. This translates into CASSQGWRTGNEQFF.

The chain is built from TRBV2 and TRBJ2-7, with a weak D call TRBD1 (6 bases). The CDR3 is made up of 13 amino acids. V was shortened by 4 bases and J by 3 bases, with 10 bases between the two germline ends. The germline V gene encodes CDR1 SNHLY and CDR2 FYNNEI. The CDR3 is CASSVLQGYEQYF. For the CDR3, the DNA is TGTGCCAGCAGTGTACTACAGGGCTACGAGCAGTACTTC. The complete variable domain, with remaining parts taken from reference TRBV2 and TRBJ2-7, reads EPEVTQTPSHQVTQMGQEVILRCVPISNHLYFYWYRQILGQKVEFLVSFYNNEISEKSEIFDDQFSVERPDGSNFTLKIRSTKLEDSAMYFCASSVLQGYEQYFGPGTRLTVT.

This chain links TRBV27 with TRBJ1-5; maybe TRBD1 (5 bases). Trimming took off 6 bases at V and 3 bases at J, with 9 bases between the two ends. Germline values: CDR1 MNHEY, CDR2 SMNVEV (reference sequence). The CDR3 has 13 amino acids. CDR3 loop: CASRPGYNQPQHF. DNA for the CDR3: TGTGCCAGCAGACCAGGGTACAATCAGCCCCAGCATTTT.

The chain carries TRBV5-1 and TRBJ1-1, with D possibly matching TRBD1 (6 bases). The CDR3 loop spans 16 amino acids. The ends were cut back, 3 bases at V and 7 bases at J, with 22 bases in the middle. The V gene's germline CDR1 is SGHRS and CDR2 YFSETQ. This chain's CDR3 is CASSSGVLTGSYEAFF. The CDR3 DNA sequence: TGCGCCAGCAGCTCAGGGGTCCTTACGGGCAGTTATGAAGCTTTCTTT.

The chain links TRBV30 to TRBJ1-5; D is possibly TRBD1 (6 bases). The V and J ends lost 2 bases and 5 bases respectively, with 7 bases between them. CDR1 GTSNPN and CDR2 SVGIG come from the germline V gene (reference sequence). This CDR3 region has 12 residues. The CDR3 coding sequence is TGTGCCTGGAGTCCAGGGGATCAGCCCCAGCATTTT. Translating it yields CAWSPGDQPQHF.

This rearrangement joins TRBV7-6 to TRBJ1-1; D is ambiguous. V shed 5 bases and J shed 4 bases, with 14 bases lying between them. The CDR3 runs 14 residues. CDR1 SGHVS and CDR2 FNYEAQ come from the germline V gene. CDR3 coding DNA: TGTGCCAGCAGCCCCGGTCCGGTGGGCACTGAAGCTTTCTTT. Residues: CASSPGPVGTEAFF.

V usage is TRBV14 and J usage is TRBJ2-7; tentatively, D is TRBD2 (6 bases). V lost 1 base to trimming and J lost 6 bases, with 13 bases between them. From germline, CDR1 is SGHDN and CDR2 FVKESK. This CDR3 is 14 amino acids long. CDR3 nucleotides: TGTGCCAGCAGCCAAGTCCGTGCCGGGGGCGAGCAGTACTTC. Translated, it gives CASSQVRAGGEQYF.